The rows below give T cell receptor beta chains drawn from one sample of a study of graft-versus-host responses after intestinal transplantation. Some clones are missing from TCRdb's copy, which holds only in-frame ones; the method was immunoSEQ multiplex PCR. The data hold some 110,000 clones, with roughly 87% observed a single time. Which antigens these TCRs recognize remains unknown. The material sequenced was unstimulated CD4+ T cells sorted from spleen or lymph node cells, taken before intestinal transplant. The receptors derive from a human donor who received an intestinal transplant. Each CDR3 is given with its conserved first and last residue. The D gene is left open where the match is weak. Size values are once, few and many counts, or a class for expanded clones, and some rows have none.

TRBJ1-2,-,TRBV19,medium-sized,TGTGCCAGTAGTATTAAGACAGGCTCTAACTATGGCTACACCTTC,CASSIKTGSNYGYTF
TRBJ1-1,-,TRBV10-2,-,TGCGCCAGCAGTGAGTCTTATGGGGGGGCTGGCACTGAAGCTTTCTTT,CASSESYGGAGTEAFF
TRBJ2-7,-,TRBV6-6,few,TGTGCCAGCGGGGCTGGTATCGAGCAGTACTTC,CASGAGIEQYF
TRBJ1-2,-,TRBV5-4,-,TGTGCCAGCAGCTTGGCCCAAGGGAGCGGCTACACCTTC,CASSLAQGSGYTF
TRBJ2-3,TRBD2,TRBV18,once,TGTGCCAGCTCACCAGTAGCGGGAGATACAGATACGCAGTATTTT,CASSPVAGDTDTQYF
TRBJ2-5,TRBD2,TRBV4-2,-,TGTGCCAGCAGCCAAGATGCCGGGGGGGCCCAAGAGACCCAGTACTTC,CASSQDAGGAQETQYF
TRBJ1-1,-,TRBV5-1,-,TGCGCCAGCAGCTTTTTGGGGGAGACTGAAGCTTTCTTT,CASSFLGETEAFF
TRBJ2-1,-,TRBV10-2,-,TGCGCCAGCAGTGAGTATGGTAGCTCCTACAATGAGCAGTTCTTC,CASSEYGSSYNEQFF
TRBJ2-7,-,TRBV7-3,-,TGTGCCAGCAGCTTAAATCCTGGTTGGGAGCAGTACTTC,CASSLNPGWEQYF
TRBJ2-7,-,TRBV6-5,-,TGTGCCAGCACCGCGTCCAGAGGACCCTACGAGCAGTACTTC,CASTASRGPYEQYF
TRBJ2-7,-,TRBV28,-,TGTGCCACTCACCTAAACTCCTACGAGCAGTACTTC,CATHLNSYEQYF
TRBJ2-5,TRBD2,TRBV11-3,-,TGTGCCAGCAGCTTAAGGTTAGCGGGGATCCAAGAGACCCAGTACTTC,CASSLRLAGIQETQYF
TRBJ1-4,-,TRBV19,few,TGTGCCAGTAGCCAGGGACCTACTAATGAAAAACTGTTTTTT,CASSQGPTNEKLFF
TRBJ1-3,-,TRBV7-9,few,TGTGCCAGCAGCTTAGAACGGTTGGGCTCTGGAAACACCATATATTTT,CASSLERLGSGNTIYF
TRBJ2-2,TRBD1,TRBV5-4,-,TGTGCCAGCAGCTTCCCGGGACAGGGGGCTCCCGGGGAGCTGTTTTTT,CASSFPGQGAPGELFF
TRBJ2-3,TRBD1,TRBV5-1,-,TGCGCCAGCAGCTCCGGGACAGGGCGCGCAGATACGCAGTATTTT,CASSSGTGRADTQYF
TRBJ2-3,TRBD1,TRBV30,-,TGTGCCTGGAGTCGAGACAGGGTTTATAGCACAGATACGCAGTATTTT,CAWSRDRVYSTDTQYF
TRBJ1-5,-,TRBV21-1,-,TGTGCCAGCAGCAAAAGACAGGGGCCGATCAATAGCAATCAGCCCCAGCATTTT,CASSKRQGPINSNQPQHF
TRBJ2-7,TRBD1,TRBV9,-,TGTGCCAGCAGCGTAGAGGGACAGTTCTACGAGCAGTACTTC,CASSVEGQFYEQYF
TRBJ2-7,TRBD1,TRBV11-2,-,TGTGCCAGCAGCCTGCGCCGGGACAGGGTGGTGGGGGAGCAGTACTTC,CASSLRRDRVVGEQYF
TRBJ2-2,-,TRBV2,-,TGTGCCAGCACGTGGGGAAGCACCGGGGAGCTGTTTTTT,CASTWGSTGELFF
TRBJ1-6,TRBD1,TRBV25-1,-,TGTGCCAGCAGTGAAAACTGGACAGGAGGTGGATCACCCCTCCACTTT,CASSENWTGGGSPLHF
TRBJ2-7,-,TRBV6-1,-,TGTGCCAGCACTTACGGGACGGTCTCCTACGAGCAGTACTTC,CASTYGTVSYEQYF
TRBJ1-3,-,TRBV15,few,TGTGCCACCAGCAGAGGAGGGTACTTCTCTGGAAACACCATATATTTT,CATSRGGYFSGNTIYF
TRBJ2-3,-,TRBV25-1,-,TGTGCCAGCAGTGAATATTGGGGGAGTGCCGCAGATACGCAGTATTTT,CASSEYWGSAADTQYF
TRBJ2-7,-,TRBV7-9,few,TGTGCCAGCACCCAAGGGCCTTACTACGAGCAGTACTTC,CASTQGPYYEQYF
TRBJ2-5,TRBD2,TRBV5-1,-,TGCGCCAGCAGCTTGGGTACGGGAGGGGAGACCCAGTACTTC,CASSLGTGGETQYF
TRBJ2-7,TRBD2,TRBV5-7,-,TGTGCCAGCAGTTCAGGACTAGCGGGAGTCTCCGAGCAGTACTTC,CASSSGLAGVSEQYF
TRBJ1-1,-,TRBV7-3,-,TGTGCCAGCAGCTTAAGCAGGGCCACTGAAGCTTTCTTT,CASSLSRATEAFF
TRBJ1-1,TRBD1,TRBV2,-,TGTGCCAGCAGTGGGCCGACAGGGGGCACTGAAGCTTTCTTT,CASSGPTGGTEAFF
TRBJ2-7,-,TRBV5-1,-,TGCGCCAGCAGTCTTACAGACTATTCCTACGAGCAGTACTTC,CASSLTDYSYEQYF
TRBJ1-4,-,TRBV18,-,TGTGCCAGCTCACCACCGACGGTTGAAAAACTGTTTTTT,CASSPPTVEKLFF
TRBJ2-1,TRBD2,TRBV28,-,TGTGCCAGCAGTTTATTCGGTAGCGGGAGGACCCTAATCAATGAGCAGTTCTTC,CASSLFGSGRTLINEQFF
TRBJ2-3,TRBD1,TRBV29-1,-,TGCAGCGTACAGGGGCGAGGGATCACAGATACGCAGTATTTT,CSVQGRGITDTQYF
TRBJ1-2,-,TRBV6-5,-,TGTGCCAGCTACTCATCCCGTAAAGGTCGAGGAGGCTACACCTTC,CASYSSRKGRGGYTF
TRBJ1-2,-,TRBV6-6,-,TGTGCCAGCAGTTGGGACCGACATGGCTACACCTTC,CASSWDRHGYTF
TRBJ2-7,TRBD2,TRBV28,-,TGTGCCAGCAGCTTGGGGGCGGCTAGCGGGGGCTACGAGCAGTACTTC,CASSLGAASGGYEQYF
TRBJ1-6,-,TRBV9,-,TGTGCCAGCAGCGTAGATCAAAGGCCACCCCTCCACTTT,CASSVDQRPPLHF
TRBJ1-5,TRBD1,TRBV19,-,TGTGCCAGTAGTAACGGACAGGGGGGCCCCAATCAGCCCCAGCATTTT,CASSNGQGGPNQPQHF
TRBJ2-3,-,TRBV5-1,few,TGCGCCAGCAGCGAACGGACGGATAGCACAGATACGCAGTATTTT,CASSERTDSTDTQYF
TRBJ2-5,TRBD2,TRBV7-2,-,TGTGCCAGCAGCTTAGTTAGCGGGAGGGCCGGGGAGACCCAGTACTTC,CASSLVSGRAGETQYF
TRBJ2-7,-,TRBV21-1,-,TGTGCCAGCAGCAAACATAAGGGCAGGTTTCCCTACGAGCAGTACTTC,CASSKHKGRFPYEQYF
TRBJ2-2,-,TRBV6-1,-,TGTGCCAGCAGGACAGGGAACACCGGGGAGCTGTTTTTT,CASRTGNTGELFF
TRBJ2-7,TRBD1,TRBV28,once,TGTGCCAGCAGTTTGGGACAGACCTACGAGCAGTACTTC,CASSLGQTYEQYF
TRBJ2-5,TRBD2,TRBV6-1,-,TGTGCCAGCAGTTCGACTAGCGGGGCCGGGGAGACCCAGTACTTC,CASSSTSGAGETQYF
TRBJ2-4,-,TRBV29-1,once,TGCAGCATCAGAGAGGGGACCCGACTTGACCAATACGGAAACATTCAGTACTTC,CSIREGTRLDQYGNIQYF
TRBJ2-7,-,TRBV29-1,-,TGCAGCGCCTGTGAACAGGGAAGGTCCTACGAGCAGTACTTC,CSACEQGRSYEQYF
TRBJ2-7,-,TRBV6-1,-,TGTGCCAGCAGCGGTCGCGGGCCGCCGGGGGACGAGCAGTACTTC,CASSGRGPPGDEQYF
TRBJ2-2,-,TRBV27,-,TGTGCCAGCAGTTTTTTTCGGAGGACAGAGAGCACCGGGGAGCTGTTTTTT,CASSFFRRTESTGELFF
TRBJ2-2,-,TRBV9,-,TGTGCCAGCAGCGTCGGACTACGATCGAACACCGGGGAGCTGTTTTTT,CASSVGLRSNTGELFF
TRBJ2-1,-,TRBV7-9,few,TGTGCCAGCAGCTTAGGTGCAGGGGCCTACGCCTACAATGAGCAGTTCTTC,CASSLGAGAYAYNEQFF
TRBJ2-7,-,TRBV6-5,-,TGTGCCAGCAGGATCATCGGGGCGGAGGAGCAGTACTTC,CASRIIGAEEQYF
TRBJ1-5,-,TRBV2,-,TGTGCCAGCAGTCCCCGATGGGCTGGTAGTCAGCCCCAGCATTTT,CASSPRWAGSQPQHF
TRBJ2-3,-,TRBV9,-,TGTGCCAGCAGCCCACGAGGTTCCCAGCGGGGCACAGATACGCAGTATTTT,CASSPRGSQRGTDTQYF
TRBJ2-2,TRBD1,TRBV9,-,TGTGCCAGCAGCGTGCAACCCGCTGGGACAGGGCTTGCCGGGGAGCTGTTTTTT,CASSVQPAGTGLAGELFF
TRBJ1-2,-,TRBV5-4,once,TGTGCCAGCAGTCTGACCGGGGCTGGCTATGGCTACACCTTC,CASSLTGAGYGYTF
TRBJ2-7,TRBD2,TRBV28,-,TGTGCCAGCAGTACACCCGGGACTAGAGAAGGCAGGCAGTACTTC,CASSTPGTREGRQYF
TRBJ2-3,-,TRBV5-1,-,TGCGCCAGCAACCTACAGGGAGCGAGCACAGATACGCAGTATTTT,CASNLQGASTDTQYF
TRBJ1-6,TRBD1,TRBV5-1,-,TGCGCCAGCAGCCCGGGACAGAATTCACCCCTCCACTTT,CASSPGQNSPLHF